The next 8 T cell receptor beta chains were all read from a single sample in a study of PD-1 blockade in classical Hodgkin lymphoma (dated by TCRdb to about 2020). The library was prepared using the immunoSEQ multiplex PCR assay. TCRdb took over this immuneACCESS table, retaining in-frame rearrangements with V and J assigned. Such tables are incomplete; in checked studies, under half of the missing clones stem from an unresolved V gene, and the remainder is unexplained. The sample profile shows about 28,000 clones; roughly nine tenths of them were found once. In total, the top ten clones hold about 3.8% of the sample. This sample's time point label indicates: newly diagnosed, previously untreated cHL patient sample. The sequenced sample was peripheral blood mononuclear cells (PBMCs). The receptor source for this set is a human donor with classical Hodgkin lymphoma.

This clone was counted between two and nine times. The rearrangement uses TRBV6-1 and TRBJ1-2; D remains unclear. The CDR3 totals 12 residues. Deletions cut 4 bases from V and 5 bases from J, with 8 bases between. Germline V gene lookup returns CDR1 MNHNS and CDR2 SASEGT. The CDR3 spells CASSVDLYGYTF. The CDR3 DNA follows: TGTGCCAGCAGTGTGGACCTATATGGCTACACCTTC.

The chain carries TRBV4-3 and TRBJ2-1, with 13 bases aligning to TRBD2. The length of the CDR3 is 17 residues. Germline lookup yields CDR1 LGHNA and CDR2 YSLEER. J lost 9 bases, V lost 3 bases, and 11 bases had no gene match. CDR3 in amino acids: CASSHKSGTSGIGEQFF. In DNA form, the CDR3 reads TGCGCCAGCAGCCACAAATCCGGGACTAGCGGGATTGGTGAGCAGTTCTTC.

This sequence joins TRBV5-6 and TRBJ2-7, with D perhaps TRBD1 or TRBD2 (6 bases each). V dropped 4 bases and J dropped 0 bases, with 17 bases sitting between them. The CDR3 runs to 16 residues. In germline, CDR1 is SGHDT, CDR2 YYEEEE. The CDR3 region has the DNA TGTGCCAGCAGCACCCAAGGGGGGCTTTCCTCCTACGAGCAGTACTTC. Its translation: CASSTQGGLSSYEQYF.

V gene TRBV7-2 combines with J gene TRBJ2-5; a weak D match, TRBD2 (7 bases). V lost 3 bases and J 5 bases, leaving 22 bases between the germline ends. This CDR3 is 17 amino acids long. From germline, CDR1 is SGHTA and CDR2 FQGNSA. CDR3 loop: CASSFPGGGSPRETQYF. CDR3 coding DNA: TGTGCCAGCAGCTTCCCCGGCGGGGGCTCACCCCGGGAGACCCAGTACTTC.

V is TRBV4-1 and J is TRBJ2-1; D possibly corresponds to TRBD2 (6 bases). The CDR3 loop spans 16 amino acids. V was pared by 1 base and J by 0 bases, with 10 bases between. Looked up from germline, CDR1 is MGHRA and CDR2 is YSYEKL. CDR3 in amino acids: CASSQVVAASYNEQFF. The CDR3 bases are TGCGCCAGCAGCCAAGTAGTAGCGGCCTCCTACAATGAGCAGTTCTTC.

The V gene is TRBV27, the J gene TRBJ2-2; D might be TRBD1 (6 bases). Germline assignment: CDR1 MNHEY and CDR2 SMNVEV (reference sequence). This CDR3 is built from 14 residues. The ends were cut back, 5 bases at V and 1 base at J, with 8 bases in the middle. The CDR3 reads CASSPTGNTGELFF. In DNA, the CDR3 is TGTGCCAGCAGTCCGACAGGGAACACCGGGGAGCTGTTTTTT.

This clone was seen a single time. The chain combines TRBV6-5 with TRBJ2-1; unclear D gene. Trimming left V 6 bases short and J 0 bases short, with 12 bases between. The germline gives CDR1 MNHEY, CDR2 SVGAGI. This CDR3 spans 15 amino acids. The CDR3 nucleotides are TGTGCCAGCAGAGTTGCTGTGAGCTCCTACAATGAGCAGTTCTTC. This encodes CASRVAVSSYNEQFF.

The chain combines TRBV6-5 with TRBJ2-2; no reliable D call. V lost 0 bases and J lost 3, with 8 bases in between. Per germline, CDR1 MNHEY and CDR2 SVGAGI. The CDR3 has 15 residues. The DNA for the CDR3 is TGTGCCAGCAGTTACTCTGGCCCGGACACCGGGGAGCTGTTTTTT. As protein: CASSYSGPDTGELFF.